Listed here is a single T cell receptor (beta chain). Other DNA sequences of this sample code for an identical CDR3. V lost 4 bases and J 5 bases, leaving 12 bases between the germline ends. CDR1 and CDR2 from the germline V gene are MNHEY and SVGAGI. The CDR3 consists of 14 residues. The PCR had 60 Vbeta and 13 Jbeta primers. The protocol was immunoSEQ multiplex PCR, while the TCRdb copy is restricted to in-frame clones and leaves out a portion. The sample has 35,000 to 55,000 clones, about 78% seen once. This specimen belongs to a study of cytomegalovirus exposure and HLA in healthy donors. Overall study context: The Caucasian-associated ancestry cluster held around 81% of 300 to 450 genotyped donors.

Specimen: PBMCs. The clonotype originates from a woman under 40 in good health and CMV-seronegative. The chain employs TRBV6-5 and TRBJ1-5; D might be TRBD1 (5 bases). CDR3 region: CASSWGTGDQPQHF. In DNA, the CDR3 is TGTGCCAGCAGTTGGGGGACGGGGGATCAGCCCCAGCATTTT.